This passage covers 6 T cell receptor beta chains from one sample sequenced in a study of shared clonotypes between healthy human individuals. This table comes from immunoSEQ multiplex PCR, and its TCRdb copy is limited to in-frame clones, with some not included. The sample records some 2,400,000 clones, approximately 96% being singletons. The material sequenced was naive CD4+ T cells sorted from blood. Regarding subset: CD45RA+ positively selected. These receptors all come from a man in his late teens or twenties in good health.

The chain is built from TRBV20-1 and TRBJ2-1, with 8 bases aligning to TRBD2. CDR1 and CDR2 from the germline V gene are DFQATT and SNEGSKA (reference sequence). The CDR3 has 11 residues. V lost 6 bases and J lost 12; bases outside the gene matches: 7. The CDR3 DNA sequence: TGCAGTGCGAGTGGACTAGCTGGGCAGTTCTTC. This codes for CSASGLAGQFF.

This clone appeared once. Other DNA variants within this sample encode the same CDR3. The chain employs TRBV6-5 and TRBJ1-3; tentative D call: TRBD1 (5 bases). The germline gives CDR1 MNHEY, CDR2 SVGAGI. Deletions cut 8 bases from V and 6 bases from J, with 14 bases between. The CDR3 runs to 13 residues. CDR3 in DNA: TGTGCCAGCCGGGGCCAGGGCGAAAACACCATATATTTT. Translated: CASRGQGENTIYF.

In DNA, the CDR3 is TGTGCCAGCAGTTTCGGGAGGAGAGCTGAAGCTTTCTTT. This translates into CASSFGRRAEAFF. The chain links TRBV28 to TRBJ1-1, with D unclear. CDR1 and CDR2 from the germline V gene are MDHEN and SYDVKM. The CDR3 extends over 13 amino acids. Between the trimmed V and J ends, which lost 3 bases and 6 bases, there was a span of 11 bases.

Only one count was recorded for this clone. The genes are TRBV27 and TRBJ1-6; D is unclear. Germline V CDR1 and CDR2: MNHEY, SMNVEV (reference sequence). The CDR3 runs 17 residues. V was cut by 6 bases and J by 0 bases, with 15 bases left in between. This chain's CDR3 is CASSPLISSSYNSPLHF. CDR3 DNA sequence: TGTGCCAGCAGCCCTCTCATCTCGAGCTCCTATAATTCACCCCTCCACTTT.

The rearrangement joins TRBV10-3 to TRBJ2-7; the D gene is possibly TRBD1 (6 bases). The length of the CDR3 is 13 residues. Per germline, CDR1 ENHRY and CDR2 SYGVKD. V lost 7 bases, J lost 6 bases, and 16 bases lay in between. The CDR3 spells CAITWTRGGEQYF. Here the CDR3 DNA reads TGTGCCATCACTTGGACCCGAGGGGGCGAGCAGTACTTC.

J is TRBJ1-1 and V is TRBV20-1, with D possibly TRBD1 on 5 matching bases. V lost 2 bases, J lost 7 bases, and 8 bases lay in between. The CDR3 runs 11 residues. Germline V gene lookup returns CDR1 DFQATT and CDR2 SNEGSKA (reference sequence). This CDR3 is CSARPGLEAFF. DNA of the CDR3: TGCAGTGCTAGACCAGGGCTTGAAGCTTTCTTT.